This T cell receptor beta chain was captured in a study of shared clonotypes between healthy human individuals. Points from the study as a whole: Only blood was sampled; tissue repertoires likely differ.

The genomic DNA of each subset was split evenly across several immunoSEQ plates. Method: immunoSEQ multiplex PCR; TCRdb's copy keeps in-frame clones and lacks some. The data show more than 1 million clones, 78% seen once. Worth noting for this clone: Its antigen is not known.

This CDR3 region has 14 residues. CDR1 MDHEN and CDR2 SYDVKM come from the germline V gene. The junction had 4 bases not matched to a gene; V was cut back by 7 bases and J by 3 bases. The V gene is TRBV28, the J gene TRBJ1-5; 9 positions match TRBD1. The sequence derives from a man younger than 35 in good health. Some clones in this sample may be carry-over from other donors' samples. Specimen: memory CD4+ T cells from PBMCs. Subset: CD45RA-negative fraction. CDR3 loop: CASITGGPNQPQHF. The CDR3 bases are TGTGCCAGCATCACAGGGGGCCCCAATCAGCCCCAGCATTTT.